This TCR beta chain was sequenced in a study of control samples from healthy donors and cancer patients. Clones were read by immunoSEQ multiplex PCR, and TCRdb kept only the in-frame ones, dropping some. The sample lists about 51,000 clones, about nine tenths seen once, with approximately 40% in the top ten. This CDR3 is built from 13 residues. The V gene's germline CDR1 is SGHTA and CDR2 FQGTGA. Trimming shortened V by 8 bases and J by 1 base, and 11 bases separated the two germline ends. The V call is TRBV7-3, the J call TRBJ2-5, with a weak D call TRBD2 (6 bases). Specimen: PBMCs. The clonotype originates from a man in his fifties or sixties with head and neck cancer. DNA of the CDR3: TGTGCCAGCGGATCGGGGGTCCAAGAGACCCAGTACTTC. Amino acids: CASGSGVQETQYF.